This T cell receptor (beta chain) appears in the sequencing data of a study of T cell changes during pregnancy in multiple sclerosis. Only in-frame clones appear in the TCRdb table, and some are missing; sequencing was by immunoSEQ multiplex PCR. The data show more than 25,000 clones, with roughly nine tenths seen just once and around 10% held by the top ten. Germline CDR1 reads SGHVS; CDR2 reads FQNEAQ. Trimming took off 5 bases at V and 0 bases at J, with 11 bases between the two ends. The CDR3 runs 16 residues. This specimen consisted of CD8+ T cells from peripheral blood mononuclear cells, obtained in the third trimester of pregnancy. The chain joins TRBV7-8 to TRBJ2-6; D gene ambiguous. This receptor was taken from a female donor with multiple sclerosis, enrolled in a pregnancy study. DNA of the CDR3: TGTGCCAGCAGCACATTGTTAAGCTCTGGGGCCAACGTCCTGACTTTC. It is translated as CASSTLLSSGANVLTF.